The T cell receptor beta chain described here comes from a study of blood T cell repertoires in COVID-19. V was shortened by 3 bases and J by 6 bases, with 9 bases between the two germline ends. The CDR3 spans 12 residues. In germline, CDR1 is ENHRY, CDR2 SYGVKD. Assay used: immunoSEQ multiplex PCR; TCRdb lists only in-frame clones, some missing. The data show hundreds of thousands of clones, around nine tenths seen once. V usage is TRBV10-3 and J usage is TRBJ2-7; possible D gene TRBD1, 6 bases. Input material: peripheral blood. This clonotype was sampled from a human donor in a cohort sampled during active COVID-19. Written as DNA, the CDR3 is TGTGCCATCAGTGATACAGGGCTCGAGCAGTACTTC. Translated, it gives CAISDTGLEQYF.